What follows are 19 T cell receptor beta chains derived from one specimen sequenced in a study of beta chain features in type 1 diabetes. Isolated RNA was reverse transcribed in full, so expressed TCRB transcripts were sequenced. TCRdb's table, derived via immunoSEQ multiplex PCR, lists solely in-frame clones and lacks some. The sample has around 250,000 clones; approximately 15% are singletons. Findings and limits, study-wide: The study found moderately but significantly shorter TCRB CDR3s in all four CD4+ subsets of Type 1 diabetes patients.

These receptors have no known antigen. Specimen: naive CD4+ T cells from blood. Source of these receptors: a man younger than 40 with type 1 diabetes.

This clone came up a few times. V gene TRBV5-1 combines with J gene TRBJ2-1; 8 bases line up with TRBD1. CDR3 length: 14 residues. Germline V gene lookup returns CDR1 SGHRS and CDR2 YFSETQ. Losses at the gene ends were 4 bases for V and 6 bases for J; bases not matched to a gene: 6. The CDR3 region has the DNA TGCGCCAGCAGCGCCACAGGGGGGCCCAATGAGCAGTTCTTC. This sequence encodes CASSATGGPNEQFF. Full variable domain (rest looked up from reference TRBV5-1 and TRBJ2-1): KAGVTQTPRYLIKTRGQQVTLSCSPISGHRSVSWYQQTPGQGLQFLFEYFSETQRNKGNFPGRFSGRQFSNSRSEMNVSTLELGDSALYLCASSATGGPNEQFFGPGTRLTVL.

This rearrangement joins TRBV2 to TRBJ2-7; perhaps TRBD2 as D (6 bases). From germline, CDR1 is SNHLY and CDR2 FYNNEI. V gave up 7 bases and J gave up 2 bases, with 15 bases separating them. There are 14 residues in the CDR3. DNA for the CDR3: TGTGCCAGCAAGCTGGGACTGCCAACCTACGAGCAGTACTTC. This gives the protein CASKLGLPTYEQYF.

The table lists this clone with a few counts. The V call is TRBV5-1, the J call TRBJ1-2, with D unresolved. The V and J ends lost 0 bases and 10 bases respectively, with 13 bases between them. The germline V gene has CDR1 SGHRS and CDR2 YFSETQ. This CDR3 contains 13 residues. The chain's CDR3 is CASSLDPAQDYTF. DNA of the CDR3: TGCGCCAGCAGCTTGGACCCGGCCCAGGACTACACCTTC. Full variable domain (missing parts from reference TRBV5-1 and TRBJ1-2): KAGVTQTPRYLIKTRGQQVTLSCSPISGHRSVSWYQQTPGQGLQFLFEYFSETQRNKGNFPGRFSGRQFSNSRSEMNVSTLELGDSALYLCASSLDPAQDYTFGSGTRLTVV.

The CDR3 loop reads CASIRTSGSAWNEQFF. The DNA of the CDR3 is TGTGCCAGCATCAGGACTAGCGGGAGTGCTTGGAATGAGCAGTTCTTC. V gene TRBV11-2 combines with J gene TRBJ2-1; 13 bases are a match to TRBD2. With V trimmed by 7 bases and J by 7 bases, 10 bases remained unmatched. CDR1 is SGHAT, CDR2 FQNNGV, per germline. The CDR3 has 16 residues.

This rearrangement joins TRBV5-6 to TRBJ2-7, with 13 bases matching TRBD2. CDR1 is SGHDT and CDR2 is YYEEEE in the germline V gene. The CDR3 spans 16 residues. V lost 2 bases to trimming and J lost 3 bases; unmatched junction nucleotides: 5. The CDR3 loop reads CASSFAGTSGNYEQYF. In DNA form, the CDR3 reads TGTGCCAGCAGCTTCGCTGGGACTAGCGGGAACTACGAGCAGTACTTC.

The rearrangement links TRBV7-2 to TRBJ1-5; possible D gene TRBD1, 5 bases. This CDR3 comprises 15 residues. The V end was cut by 8 bases, the J end by 5 bases, with 19 bases between. Per germline, CDR1 SGHTA and CDR2 FQGNSA. CDR3 sequence reads: CASSGGGRYDQPQHF. Written as DNA, the CDR3 is TGTGCCAGCTCCGGGGGGGGTAGGTATGATCAGCCCCAGCATTTT.

This clone was counted a few times. The gene calls are TRBV6-5 and TRBJ1-2; tentatively, D is TRBD1 (5 bases). The V end lost 0 bases, the J end lost 6 bases, and 8 bases lay between the germline ends. The length of the CDR3 is 13 residues. The germline gives CDR1 MNHEY, CDR2 SVGAGI. CDR3 sequence: CASSYSRADGYTF. As DNA, the CDR3 is TGTGCCAGCAGTTACTCCAGGGCGGATGGCTACACCTTC.

The chain couples TRBV19 to TRBJ2-2; D perhaps matches TRBD2 (6 bases). V was clipped by 4 bases and J by 0 bases, with 9 bases between them. CDR3 length: 15 amino acids. Germline V gives CDR1 LNHDA, CDR2 SQIVND (reference sequence). In DNA, the CDR3 is TGTGCCAGTAGTAGGGACTTTTCGAACACCGGGGAGCTGTTTTTT. It codes for CASSRDFSNTGELFF.

CDR3 in amino acids: CATGDLSGANVLTF. The CDR3 DNA reads as TGTGCTACGGGGGACCTGTCTGGGGCCAACGTCCTGACTTTC. J is TRBJ2-6 and V is TRBV6-5; possibly TRBD2 for D (6 bases). Germline-derived CDR1 and CDR2 are MNHEY and SVGAGI. The CDR3 covers 14 residues.

In this sample, this clone turned up a few times. This rearrangement joins TRBV7-2 to TRBJ2-3; no reliable D call. The CDR3 is 14 amino acids. The ends were cut back, 2 bases at V and 1 base at J, with 7 bases in the middle. Germline CDR1 and CDR2: SGHTA and FQGNSA. The CDR3 loop reads CASSLSSGTDTQYF. CDR3 in DNA: TGTGCCAGCAGCTTATCCTCGGGCACAGATACGCAGTATTTT.

The V gene is TRBV5-4, the J gene TRBJ1-2, with 9 nucleotides matching TRBD1. The length of the CDR3 is 12 residues. The J segment lost 13 bases and the V segment lost 4 bases, leaving 8 bases of the junction unmatched. Per the germline V gene, CDR1 is SGHNT and CDR2 is YYREEE (reference sequence). CDR3 region: CASSRSPGQGTF. The CDR3 nucleotides are TGTGCCAGCAGCCGGTCACCGGGACAGGGCACCTTC.

The rearrangement links TRBV5-6 to TRBJ2-1; 11 bases match TRBD2. The CDR3 has 16 amino acids. Germline V CDR1 and CDR2: SGHDT, YYEEEE. V lost 5 bases to trimming and J lost 4 bases; unmatched junction nucleotides: 8. This CDR3 is CASRRGLAGIYNEQFF. The CDR3 coding sequence is TGTGCCAGCAGAAGAGGACTAGCGGGTATTTACAATGAGCAGTTCTTC.

The sample holds a few counts of this clone. Other nucleotide sequences from this sample produce the same CDR3. This sequence joins TRBV14 and TRBJ1-2, with TRBD1 matching over 10 bases. The length of the CDR3 is 15 residues. The V gene end was trimmed by 1 base and the J gene end by 2 bases; junction bases not matched to a gene: 1. The germline gives CDR1 SGHDN, CDR2 FVKESK. CDR3 sequence: CASSQGQGANYGYTF. The CDR3 DNA follows: TGTGCCAGCAGCCAAGGACAGGGGGCCAACTATGGCTACACCTTC.

This clone showed up just a few times. The sample carries other DNA sequences with the same CDR3. The genes are TRBV30 and TRBJ1-5, with D tentatively TRBD1 (5 bases). Trimming cost V 3 bases and J 4 bases, with 10 bases left between them. This CDR3 contains 13 residues. The germline gives CDR1 GTSNPN, CDR2 SVGIG (reference sequence). The CDR3 is CAWSPGGNQPQHF. In DNA, the CDR3 is TGTGCCTGGAGCCCGGGGGGGAATCAGCCCCAGCATTTT. The full variable domain, its missing parts supplied by reference TRBV30 and TRBJ1-5, is SQTIHQWPATLVQPVGSPLSLECTVEGTSNPNLYWYRQAAGRGLQLLFYSVGIGQISSEVPQNLSASRPQDRQFILSSKKLLLSDSGFYLCAWSPGGNQPQHFGDGTRLSIL.

The chain recombines TRBV10-2 with TRBJ1-5; no firm D call. Germline V gene data show CDR1 as WSHSY and CDR2 as SAAADI. The ends were cut back, 3 bases at V and 7 bases at J, with 16 bases in the middle. This CDR3 spans 15 amino acids. CDR3 DNA: TGCGCCAGCAGTGATCTGGGAGGGAGTAAGCAGCCCCAGCATTTT. Translated, it gives CASSDLGGSKQPQHF.

This clone has more than one count but fewer than ten. V gene TRBV6-5 combines with J gene TRBJ1-2; 10 nucleotides align to TRBD1. Germline assignment: CDR1 MNHEY and CDR2 SVGAGI. CDR3 size: 13 residues. With V trimmed by 7 bases and J by 7 bases, 6 bases remained unmatched. The CDR3 bases are TGTGCCAGCACCCGACAGGGGGCCGGTGGCTACACCTTC. Protein product: CASTRQGAGGYTF.

This clone was seen more than once but under ten times. V and J are TRBV30 and TRBJ2-3; 10 bases fit TRBD2. The CDR3 extends over 17 amino acids. Germline trimming cut 0 bases from V and 6 bases from J; bases unmatched to any gene: 12. CDR1 and CDR2 (germline): GTSNPN, SVGIG (reference sequence). For the CDR3, the DNA is TGTGCCTGGAGTGTAACCAGAACTAGCGGGACCACTGATACGCAGTATTTT. Amino acid sequence: CAWSVTRTSGTTDTQYF.

The chain links TRBV27 to TRBJ1-1, with D uncertain. V lost 5 bases to trimming and J lost 0 bases, with 16 bases between them. From germline, CDR1 is MNHEY and CDR2 SMNVEV (reference sequence). This CDR3 has 16 residues. CDR3 DNA: TGTGCCAGCAGTCCTACTGATCGCCGCTTGAACACTGAAGCTTTCTTT. Translated, it gives CASSPTDRRLNTEAFF.

V and J are TRBV5-1 and TRBJ2-1; TRBD1 aligns across 7 bases. The CDR3 runs to 15 residues. J lost 4 bases, V lost 2 bases, and 6 bases had no gene match. The germline gives CDR1 SGHRS, CDR2 YFSETQ. The CDR3 DNA follows: TGCGCCAGCAGCTTCGGGACAGCCAAATACAATGAGCAGTTCTTC. It specifies CASSFGTAKYNEQFF.